Presented here are 27 T cell receptor beta chains from one specimen sequenced in a study of T cells in tuberculosis. Assay used: immunoSEQ multiplex PCR; TCRdb lists only in-frame clones, some missing. The repertoire holds fewer than 35,000 clones, with approximately 85% as singletons. Time point defined: new active TB diagnosis, blood taken before or within 7 days of starting treatment. The sample consisted of PBMCs, taken at tuberculosis diagnosis. These receptors came from an adult with tuberculosis.

The rearrangement links TRBV30 to TRBJ1-4, with D uncertain. The CDR3 has 15 amino acids. V lost 0 bases, J lost 8 bases, and 16 bases lay in between. Looked up from germline, CDR1 is GTSNPN and CDR2 is SVGIG (reference sequence). DNA for the CDR3: TGTGCCTGGAGTGTTGGCGGGTCCCTGAGAGAAAAACTGTTTTTT. Translated: CAWSVGGSLREKLFF.

This chain uses TRBV27 with TRBJ2-6; 8 bases line up with TRBD1. CDR1 and CDR2 from the germline V gene are MNHEY and SMNVEV (reference sequence). CDR3 length: 19 amino acids. With 4 bases clipped from V and 2 bases from J, the junction kept 13 bases outside the gene matches. The CDR3 DNA is TGTGCCAGCAGTTCAGTCCCCGGACAGGGTGCAGCTGGGGCCAACGTCCTGACTTTC. This codes for CASSSVPGQGAAGANVLTF. Variable domain in full (rest from reference TRBV27 and TRBJ2-6): EAQVTQNPRYLITVTGKKLTVTCSQNMNHEYMSWYRQDPGLGLRQIYYSMNVEVTDKGDVPEGYKVSRKEKRNFPLILESPSPNQTSLYFCASSSVPGQGAAGANVLTFGAGSRLTVL.

The V call is TRBV6-5, the J call TRBJ1-1; 10 bases are a match to TRBD1. The V gene's germline CDR1 is MNHEY and CDR2 SVGAGI. This CDR3 spans 16 amino acids. The V and J ends lost 4 bases and 2 bases, in that order; junction bases with no gene match: 7. The CDR3, as DNA: TGTGCCAGCAGTTTCCTGGGACAGGGGCTCAACACTGAAGCTTTCTTT. This encodes CASSFLGQGLNTEAFF.

The chain recombines TRBV30 with TRBJ1-4; D not certain. The CDR3 runs 13 residues. Trimming took off 0 bases at V and 13 bases at J, with 15 bases between the two ends. The germline gives CDR1 GTSNPN, CDR2 SVGIG (reference sequence). Written as DNA, the CDR3 is TGTGCCTGGAGTGTACGGTCCTCCGGACTACTGTTTTTT. Translated: CAWSVRSSGLLFF. Supplemented by reference TRBV30 and TRBJ1-4, the full variable domain reads SQTIHQWPATLVQPVGSPLSLECTVEGTSNPNLYWYRQAAGRGLQLLFYSVGIGQISSEVPQNLSASRPQDRQFILSSKKLLLSDSGFYLCAWSVRSSGLLFFGSGTQLSVL.

This sequence joins TRBV19 and TRBJ1-2, with D tentatively TRBD1 (5 bases). CDR3 length: 14 residues. The germline V gene has CDR1 LNHDA and CDR2 SQIVND (reference sequence). V was clipped by 6 bases and J by 5 bases, with 16 bases between them. The CDR3 DNA sequence: TGTGCCAGTAGCTGGTCGCAGGGTACTTATGGCTACACCTTC. Protein sequence: CASSWSQGTYGYTF.

This clone was recorded once. The J gene is TRBJ2-5, the V gene TRBV5-4, with D possibly TRBD1 on 6 matching bases. Trimming stripped 5 bases from V and 1 base from J, with 12 bases between. The CDR3 has 14 amino acids. Germline V lookup: CDR1 SGHNT, CDR2 YYREEE (reference sequence). CDR3: CASRHQGTQETQYF. DNA of the CDR3: TGTGCCAGCAGGCATCAGGGGACCCAAGAGACCCAGTACTTC.

This clone was picked up one time. The V gene is TRBV2, the J gene TRBJ2-1; TRBD1 aligns across 8 bases. The V and J ends lost 5 bases and 0 bases, in that order; junction bases with no gene match: 6. The CDR3 runs to 16 residues. CDR1 and CDR2 (germline): SNHLY, FYNNEI. The CDR3 DNA follows: TGTGCCAGCAGTTCGACAGGGGAGAGCTCCTACAATGAGCAGTTCTTC. It is translated as CASSSTGESSYNEQFF.

This chain uses TRBV20-1 with TRBJ1-2; D remains unclear. The CDR3 sequence is 11 residues long. CDR1 DFQATT and CDR2 SNEGSKA come from the germline V gene (reference sequence). V was trimmed by 2 bases and J by 8 bases, leaving 9 bases between them. The CDR3 is CSARFGEGYTF. The CDR3 coding sequence is TGCAGTGCTAGATTCGGGGAGGGCTACACCTTC.

This chain connects TRBV11-2 to TRBJ2-7, with TRBD1 matching 7 bases. V gave up 5 bases and J gave up 3 bases; unmatched junction bases: 4. The CDR3 consists of 13 residues. The V gene's germline CDR1 is SGHAT and CDR2 FQNNGV. In DNA form, the CDR3 reads TGTGCCAGCAGCCCCCGACAGGGCTACGAGCAGTACTTC. Translated: CASSPRQGYEQYF.

In its sample, this clone is medium-sized. The sample has other DNA sequences that encode this CDR3 too. The rearrangement uses TRBV4-1 and TRBJ2-3, with 7 bases fitting TRBD2. V lost 0 bases, J lost 0 bases, and 6 bases stayed unmatched. CDR3 length equals 17 residues. Germline assignment: CDR1 MGHRA and CDR2 YSYEKL. The CDR3 reads CASSQDPPAGSTDTQYF. CDR3 sequence (DNA): TGCGCCAGCAGCCAAGACCCTCCAGCGGGGAGCACAGATACGCAGTATTTT.

The chain recombines TRBV29-1 with TRBJ2-7; D might be TRBD2 (7 bases). V lost 5 bases and J 6 bases, leaving 17 bases between the germline ends. The V gene's germline CDR1 is SQVTM and CDR2 ANQGSEA. The CDR3 extends over 13 amino acids. The CDR3 loop is CSVKAGARGEQYF. Written as DNA, the CDR3 is TGCAGCGTTAAGGCGGGAGCCAGGGGCGAGCAGTACTTC.

The chain is built from TRBV7-3 and TRBJ2-7; the match to TRBD2 covers 8 bases. The CDR3 has 16 residues. V was pared by 6 bases and J by 0 bases, with 10 bases of the junction left unmatched. CDR1 is SGHTA, CDR2 FQGTGA, per germline. CDR3 residues: CASSLTRGATSYEQYF. The DNA of the CDR3 is TGTGCCAGCAGTCTCACGCGGGGGGCAACCTCCTACGAGCAGTACTTC.

The CDR3 DNA follows: TGTGCCAGCAGTTACACATTGGGGAGTTACGAGCAGTACTTC. The encoded protein is CASSYTLGSYEQYF. The V and J genes are TRBV6-6 and TRBJ2-7, with a tentative D call TRBD2 (5 bases). This CDR3 comprises 14 residues. Germline lookup yields CDR1 MNHNY and CDR2 SVGAGI (reference sequence). V was trimmed by 2 bases and J by 4 bases, leaving 12 bases between them.

The rearrangement uses TRBV5-4 and TRBJ2-7; tentatively, D is TRBD2 (6 bases). The ends were cut back, 0 bases at V and 3 bases at J, with 10 bases in the middle. This CDR3 has 14 amino acids. The V gene's germline CDR1 is SGHNT and CDR2 YYREEE (reference sequence). The CDR3 DNA sequence: TGTGCCAGCAGCTTGGGCGGGACGCACTACGAGCAGTACTTC. Protein: CASSLGGTHYEQYF.

The chain employs TRBV23-1 and TRBJ2-1, with D maybe TRBD2 (5 bases). TRBV23-1 is annotated as an ORF whose role is uncertain. Trimming pared 8 bases from V and 1 base from J, leaving 18 bases between. This CDR3 has 16 amino acids. CDR3: CASLWRGTGSYNEQFF. Here the CDR3 DNA reads TGCGCCAGCCTTTGGCGTGGTACGGGGTCCTACAATGAGCAGTTCTTC.

This rearrangement joins TRBV5-1 to TRBJ1-2; D is unclear. The CDR3 is 13 amino acids. Between the trimmed V and J ends, which lost 4 bases and 7 bases, there was a span of 14 bases. The germline V gene has CDR1 SGHRS and CDR2 YFSETQ. The CDR3 coding sequence is TGCGCCAGCAGCGTATCTCAGGTCGGTGGCTACACCTTC. This gives the protein CASSVSQVGGYTF. The entire variable domain, with the rest obtained from reference TRBV5-1 and TRBJ1-2, is as follows: KAGVTQTPRYLIKTRGQQVTLSCSPISGHRSVSWYQQTPGQGLQFLFEYFSETQRNKGNFPGRFSGRQFSNSRSEMNVSTLELGDSALYLCASSVSQVGGYTFGSGTRLTVV.

This chain uses TRBV6-6 with TRBJ2-5; 10 bases line up with TRBD2. Germline loops: CDR1 MNHNY, CDR2 SVGAGI (reference sequence). The CDR3 extends over 16 amino acids. Trimming removed 8 bases from V and 1 base from J; junction bases left unmatched: 10. The CDR3 is CASGNSGGHLQETQYF. The CDR3 DNA is TGTGCCAGCGGCAATAGCGGGGGGCACCTCCAAGAGACCCAGTACTTC.

A single count supports this clone. The chain couples TRBV23-1 to TRBJ2-3; D may be TRBD1 (5 bases). TRBV23-1 falls under the ORF class, with uncertain function. Trimming removed 0 bases at V and 1 base at J, with 14 bases between. The CDR3 runs 17 residues. The CDR3 reads CASSQSIIGQCTDTQYF. Written as DNA, the CDR3 is TGCGCCAGCAGTCAATCGATTATTGGACAATGCACAGATACGCAGTATTTT.

The rearrangement uses TRBV5-1 and TRBJ2-3; 9 bases fit TRBD1. CDR3 size: 16 residues. With 4 bases clipped from V and 2 bases from J, the junction kept 8 bases outside the gene matches. Germline CDR1 and CDR2: SGHRS and YFSETQ. CDR3 DNA sequence: TGCGCCAGCAGCCCAACAGGGGGCGTCGCCACAGATACGCAGTATTTT. As protein: CASSPTGGVATDTQYF.

This chain links TRBV9 with TRBJ2-2; 9 nucleotides match TRBD2. The CDR3 has 17 residues. V trimming: 0 bases; J trimming: 4 bases; junction bases outside the gene matches: 7. In germline, CDR1 is SGDLS, CDR2 YYNGEE. The CDR3 here is CASSVDGRGGPTGELFF. The CDR3 coding sequence is TGTGCCAGCAGCGTAGACGGGCGGGGGGGCCCCACCGGGGAGCTGTTTTTT.

The chain combines TRBV18 with TRBJ2-2, with TRBD1 as a possible D gene (6 bases). There are 17 residues in the CDR3. Deletions cut 5 bases from V and 1 base from J, with 17 bases between. The V gene's germline CDR1 is KGHSH and CDR2 LQKENI. Here the CDR3 reads CASSSPWGQVNTGELFF. CDR3 DNA sequence: TGTGCCAGCTCATCCCCTTGGGGGCAGGTGAACACCGGGGAGCTGTTTTTT. The whole variable domain, filled in from reference TRBV18 and TRBJ2-2, reads NAGVMQNPRHLVRRRGQEARLRCSPMKGHSHVYWYRQLPEEGLKFMVYLQKENIIDESGMPKERFSAEFPKEGPSILRIQQVVRGDSAAYFCASSSPWGQVNTGELFFGEGSRLTVL.

The V gene is TRBV5-1, the J gene TRBJ2-3, with 11 bases lining up with TRBD1. This CDR3 is 15 amino acids long. V lost 0 bases to trimming and J lost 6 bases; unmatched junction nucleotides: 3. CDR1 and CDR2 from the germline V gene are SGHRS and YFSETQ. In DNA, the CDR3 is TGCGCCAGCAGCTTGGTGGGACAGGGGGTGGATACGCAGTATTTT. It encodes CASSLVGQGVDTQYF.

The V gene is TRBV11-2, the J gene TRBJ2-3, with 8 bases lining up with TRBD1. V trimming: 6 bases; J trimming: 6 bases; junction bases outside the gene matches: 11. Germline V CDR1 and CDR2: SGHAT, FQNNGV. The CDR3 covers 15 residues. The CDR3 reads CASSYSDRAVDTQYF. DNA for the CDR3: TGTGCCAGCAGTTATTCGGACAGGGCCGTGGATACGCAGTATTTT.

The chain combines TRBV6-4 with TRBJ2-1; 10 bases fit TRBD1. Germline V gene sequence: CDR1 MRHNA, CDR2 SNTAGT. With V trimmed by 0 bases and J by 3 bases, 8 bases remained unmatched. The CDR3 is 18 residues long. The chain's CDR3 is CASSDSGRTGGDYNEQFF. The CDR3 nucleotides read TGTGCCAGCAGTGACTCGGGGAGGACAGGGGGAGACTACAATGAGCAGTTCTTC.

The V gene is TRBV28, the J gene TRBJ2-1, with 11 bases fitting TRBD1. CDR3 length: 16 amino acids. Germline-derived CDR1 and CDR2 are MDHEN and SYDVKM. Trimming cost V 4 bases and J 7 bases; bases outside gene matches: 9. CDR3 protein: CASSSALGQGANEQFF. The CDR3 DNA reads as TGTGCCAGCAGTTCTGCTTTAGGACAGGGGGCTAATGAGCAGTTCTTC.

The chain employs TRBV5-1 and TRBJ2-1; 8 bases are shared with TRBD2. CDR1 and CDR2 (germline): SGHRS, YFSETQ. The V segment lost 6 bases and the J segment 8 bases; nucleotides outside the gene matches: 10. The CDR3 contains 14 residues. The CDR3 DNA reads as TGCGCCAGCACCCCCGGGACTAGTGGCGATGAGCAGTTCTTC. Its protein product is CASTPGTSGDEQFF.

The chain carries TRBV6-1 and TRBJ1-2, with TRBD1 matching 8 bases. Germline CDR1 MNHNS, CDR2 SASEGT. The length of the CDR3 is 17 residues. V gave up 2 bases and J gave up 2 bases; unmatched junction bases: 10. CDR3 in DNA: TGTGCCAGCAGTGAAATCCCCGGACAGGGCTCAAACTATGGCTACACCTTC. Protein sequence: CASSEIPGQGSNYGYTF.